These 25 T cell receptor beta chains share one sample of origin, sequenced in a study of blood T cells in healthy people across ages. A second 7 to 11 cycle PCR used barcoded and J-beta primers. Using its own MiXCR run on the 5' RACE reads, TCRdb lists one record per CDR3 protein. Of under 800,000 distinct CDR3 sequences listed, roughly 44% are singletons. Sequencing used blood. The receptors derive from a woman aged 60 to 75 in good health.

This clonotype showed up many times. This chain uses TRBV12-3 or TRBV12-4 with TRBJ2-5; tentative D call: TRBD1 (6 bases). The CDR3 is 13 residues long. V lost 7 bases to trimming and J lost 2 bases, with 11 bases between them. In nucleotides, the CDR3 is TGTGCCAGCACTAATAGGGGGCAAGAGACCCAGTACTTC. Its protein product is CASTNRGQETQYF.

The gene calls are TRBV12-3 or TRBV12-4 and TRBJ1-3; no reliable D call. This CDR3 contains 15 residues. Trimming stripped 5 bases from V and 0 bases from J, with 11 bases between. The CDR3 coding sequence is TGTGCCAGCAGTATTAACACACACTCTGGAAACACCATATATTTT. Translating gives CASSINTHSGNTIYF.

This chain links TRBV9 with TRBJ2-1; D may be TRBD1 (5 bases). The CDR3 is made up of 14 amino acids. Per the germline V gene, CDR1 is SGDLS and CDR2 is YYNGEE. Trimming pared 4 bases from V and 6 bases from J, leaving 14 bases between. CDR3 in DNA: TGTGCCAGCAGCATACAGGTACCCACCAATGAGCAGTTCTTC. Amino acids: CASSIQVPTNEQFF.

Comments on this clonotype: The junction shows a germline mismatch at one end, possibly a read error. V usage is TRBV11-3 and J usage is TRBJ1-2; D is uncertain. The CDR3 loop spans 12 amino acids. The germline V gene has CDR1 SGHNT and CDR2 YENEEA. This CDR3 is CASRLGGNGYTF. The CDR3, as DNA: TGTGCCAGCAGGTTAGGTGGTAATGGCTACACCTTC.

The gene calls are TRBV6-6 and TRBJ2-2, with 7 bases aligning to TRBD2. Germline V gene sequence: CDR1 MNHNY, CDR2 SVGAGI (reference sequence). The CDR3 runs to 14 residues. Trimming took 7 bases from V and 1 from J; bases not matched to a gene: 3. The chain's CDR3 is CASTPSGNTGELFF. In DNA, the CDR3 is TGTGCCAGCACCCCTAGCGGGAACACCGGGGAGCTGTTTTTT.

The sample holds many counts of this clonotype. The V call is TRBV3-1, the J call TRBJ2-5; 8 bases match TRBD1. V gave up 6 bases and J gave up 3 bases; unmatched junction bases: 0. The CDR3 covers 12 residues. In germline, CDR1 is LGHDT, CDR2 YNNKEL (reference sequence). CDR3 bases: TGTGCCAGCAGGGACAGGGAAGAGACCCAGTACTTC. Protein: CASRDREETQYF.

The CDR3 loop is CASTLGPTDTQYF. The CDR3 bases are TGTGCCAGCACCCTTGGGCCCACAGATACGCAGTATTTT. The rearrangement joins TRBV28 to TRBJ2-3; the D is unclear. CDR3 size: 13 residues. Germline loops: CDR1 MDHEN, CDR2 SYDVKM. Trimming cost V 7 bases and J 2 bases, with 10 bases left between them.

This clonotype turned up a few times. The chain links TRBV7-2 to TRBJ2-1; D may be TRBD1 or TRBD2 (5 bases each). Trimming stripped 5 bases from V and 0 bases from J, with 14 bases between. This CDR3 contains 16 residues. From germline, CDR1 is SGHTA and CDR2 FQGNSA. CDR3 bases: TGTGCCAGCAGCCCAGGGTGGGGGAGCTCCTACAATGAGCAGTTCTTC. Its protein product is CASSPGWGSSYNEQFF.

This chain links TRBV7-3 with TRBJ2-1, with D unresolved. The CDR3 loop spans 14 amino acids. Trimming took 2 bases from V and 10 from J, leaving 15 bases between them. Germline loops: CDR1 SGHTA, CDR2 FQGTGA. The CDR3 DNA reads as TGTGCCAGCAGCTTACTTGGGCTTGATGGCGAGCAGTTCTTC. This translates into CASSLLGLDGEQFF.

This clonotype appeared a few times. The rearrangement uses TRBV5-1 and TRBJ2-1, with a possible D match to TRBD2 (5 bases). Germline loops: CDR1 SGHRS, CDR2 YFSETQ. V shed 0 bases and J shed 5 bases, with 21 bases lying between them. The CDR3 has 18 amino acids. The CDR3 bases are TGCGCCAGCAGCTTGGTGGGAGATCCTGCGGGTGAAAACAATGAGCAGTTCTTC. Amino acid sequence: CASSLVGDPAGENNEQFF.

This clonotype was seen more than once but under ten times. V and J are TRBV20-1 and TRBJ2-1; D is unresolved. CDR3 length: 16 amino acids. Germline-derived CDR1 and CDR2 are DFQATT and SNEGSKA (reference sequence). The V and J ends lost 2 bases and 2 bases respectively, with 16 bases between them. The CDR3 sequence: CSARSSVRVTYNEQFF. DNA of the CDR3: TGCAGTGCTAGAAGCAGTGTCCGGGTAACCTACAATGAGCAGTTCTTC.

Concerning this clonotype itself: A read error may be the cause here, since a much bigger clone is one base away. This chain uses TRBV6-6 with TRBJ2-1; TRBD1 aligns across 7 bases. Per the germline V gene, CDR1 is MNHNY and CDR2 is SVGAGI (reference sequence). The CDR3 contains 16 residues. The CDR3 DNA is TGTGCCAGCAGACTCGACAGGGTCGGAGCCTACAGTGAGCAGTTCTTC. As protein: CASRLDRVGAYSEQFF.

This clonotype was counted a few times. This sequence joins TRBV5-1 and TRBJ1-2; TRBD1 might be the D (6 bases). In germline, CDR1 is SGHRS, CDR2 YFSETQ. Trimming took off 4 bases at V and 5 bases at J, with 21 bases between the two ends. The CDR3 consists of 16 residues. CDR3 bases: TGCGCCAGCAGCCCCGACGGGGGCGCGAACTCGTATGGCTACACCTTC. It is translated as CASSPDGGANSYGYTF. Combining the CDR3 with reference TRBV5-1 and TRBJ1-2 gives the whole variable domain KAGVTQTPRYLIKTRGQQVTLSCSPISGHRSVSWYQQTPGQGLQFLFEYFSETQRNKGNFPGRFSGRQFSNSRSEMNVSTLELGDSALYLCASSPDGGANSYGYTFGSGTRLTVV.

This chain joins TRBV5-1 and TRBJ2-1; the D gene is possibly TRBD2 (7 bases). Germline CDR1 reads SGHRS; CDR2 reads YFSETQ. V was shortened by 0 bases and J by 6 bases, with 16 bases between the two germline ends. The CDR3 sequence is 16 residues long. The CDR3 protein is CASSLALRGGGNEQFF. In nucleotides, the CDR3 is TGCGCCAGCAGCTTGGCCTTAAGGGGAGGGGGCAATGAGCAGTTCTTC.

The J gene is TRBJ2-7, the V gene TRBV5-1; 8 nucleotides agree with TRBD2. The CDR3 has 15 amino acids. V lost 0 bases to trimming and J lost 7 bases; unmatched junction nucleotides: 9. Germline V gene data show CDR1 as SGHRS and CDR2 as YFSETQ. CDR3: CASSLAAGEVNEQYF. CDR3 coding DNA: TGCGCCAGCAGCTTGGCAGCGGGAGAGGTGAATGAGCAGTACTTC.

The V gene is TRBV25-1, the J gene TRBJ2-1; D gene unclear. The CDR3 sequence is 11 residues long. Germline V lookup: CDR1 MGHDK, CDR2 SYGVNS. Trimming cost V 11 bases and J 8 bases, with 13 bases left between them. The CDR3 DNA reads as TGTGCCGGCACCTGGTACGATGAGCAGTTCTTC. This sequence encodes CAGTWYDEQFF.

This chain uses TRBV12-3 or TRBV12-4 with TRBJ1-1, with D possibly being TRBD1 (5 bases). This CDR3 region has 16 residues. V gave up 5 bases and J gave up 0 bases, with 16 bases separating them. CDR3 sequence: CASSPSGGRMNTEAFF. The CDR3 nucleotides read TGTGCCAGCAGTCCCTCGGGGGGACGGATGAACACTGAAGCTTTCTTT.

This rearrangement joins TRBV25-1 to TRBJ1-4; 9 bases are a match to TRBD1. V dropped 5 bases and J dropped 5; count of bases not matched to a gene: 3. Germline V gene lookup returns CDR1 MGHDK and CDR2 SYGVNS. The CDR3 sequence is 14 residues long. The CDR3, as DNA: TGTGCCAGCAGTAGGGGACAGGGAAATGAAAAACTGTTTTTT. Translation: CASSRGQGNEKLFF.

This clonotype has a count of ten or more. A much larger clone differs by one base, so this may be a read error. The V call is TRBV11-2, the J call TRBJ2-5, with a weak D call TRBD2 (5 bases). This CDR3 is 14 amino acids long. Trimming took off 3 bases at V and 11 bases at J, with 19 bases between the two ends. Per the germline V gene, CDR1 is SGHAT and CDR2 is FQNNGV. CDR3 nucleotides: TGTGCCAGCAGCTTTTCCCTAGCCGGCAATGAGCAGTACTTC. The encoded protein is CASSFSLAGNEQYF.

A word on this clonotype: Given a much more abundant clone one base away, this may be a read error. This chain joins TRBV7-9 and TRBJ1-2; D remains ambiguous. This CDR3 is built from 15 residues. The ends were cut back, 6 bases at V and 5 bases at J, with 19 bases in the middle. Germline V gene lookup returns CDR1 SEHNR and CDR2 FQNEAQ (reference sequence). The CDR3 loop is CASSLSVGRFYGYTF. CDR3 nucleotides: TGTGCCAGCAGTCTCTCGGTAGGGAGGTTTTATGGCTACACCTTC.

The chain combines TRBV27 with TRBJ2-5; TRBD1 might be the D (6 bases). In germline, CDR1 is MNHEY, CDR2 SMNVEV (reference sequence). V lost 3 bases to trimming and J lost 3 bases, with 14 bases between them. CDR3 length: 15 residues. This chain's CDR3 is CASSFLGALEETQYF. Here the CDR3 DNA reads TGTGCCAGCAGTTTCCTGGGGGCATTGGAAGAGACCCAGTACTTC.

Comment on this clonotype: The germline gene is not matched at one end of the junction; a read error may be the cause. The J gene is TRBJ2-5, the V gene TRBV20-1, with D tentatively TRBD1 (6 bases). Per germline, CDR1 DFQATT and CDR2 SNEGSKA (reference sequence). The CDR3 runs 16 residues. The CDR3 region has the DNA TGCAGTGCTAGGGCCCGGGACACCCCGTACCAAGGGACCCAGTACTTC. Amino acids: CSARARDTPYQGTQYF.

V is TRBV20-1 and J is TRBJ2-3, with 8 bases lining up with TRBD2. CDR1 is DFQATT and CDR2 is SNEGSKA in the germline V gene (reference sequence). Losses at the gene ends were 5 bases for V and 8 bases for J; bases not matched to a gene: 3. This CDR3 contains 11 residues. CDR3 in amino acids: CSAFAGGTQYF. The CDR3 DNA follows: TGCAGTGCTTTTGCGGGGGGTACGCAGTATTTT.

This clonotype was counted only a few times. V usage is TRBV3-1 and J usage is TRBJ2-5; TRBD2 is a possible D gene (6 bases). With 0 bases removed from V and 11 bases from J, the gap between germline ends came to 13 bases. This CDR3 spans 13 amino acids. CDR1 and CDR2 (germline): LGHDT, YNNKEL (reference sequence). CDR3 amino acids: CASSQDPGSEQYF. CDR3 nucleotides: TGTGCCAGCAGCCAAGACCCCGGGAGTGAGCAGTACTTC.

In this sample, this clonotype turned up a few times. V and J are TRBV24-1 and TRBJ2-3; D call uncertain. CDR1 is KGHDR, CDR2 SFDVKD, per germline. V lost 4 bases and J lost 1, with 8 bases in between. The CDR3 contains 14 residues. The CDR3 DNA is TGTGCCACCAGTGAGCCCCGGGGCACAGATACGCAGTATTTT. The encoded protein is CATSEPRGTDTQYF.